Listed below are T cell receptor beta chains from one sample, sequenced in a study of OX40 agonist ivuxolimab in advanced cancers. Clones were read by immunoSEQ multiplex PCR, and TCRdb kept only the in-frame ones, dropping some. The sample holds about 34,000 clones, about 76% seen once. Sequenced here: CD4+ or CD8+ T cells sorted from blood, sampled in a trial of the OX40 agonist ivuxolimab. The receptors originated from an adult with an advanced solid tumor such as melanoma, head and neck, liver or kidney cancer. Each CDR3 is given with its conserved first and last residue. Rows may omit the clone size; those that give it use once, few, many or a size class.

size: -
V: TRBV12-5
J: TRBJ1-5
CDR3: CASGLDTGYSNQPQHF

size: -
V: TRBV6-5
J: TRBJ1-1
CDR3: CASSLRQEAFF

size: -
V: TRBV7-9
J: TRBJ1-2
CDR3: CASSLGTGLPGYTF

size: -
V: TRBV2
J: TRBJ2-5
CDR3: CASSDRGETQYF

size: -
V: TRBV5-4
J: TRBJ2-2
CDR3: CASSPGGGRDTGELFF

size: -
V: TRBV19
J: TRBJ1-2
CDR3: CASSRDRGIGGYTF

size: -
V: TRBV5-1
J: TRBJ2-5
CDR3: CASGGQGTQETQYF

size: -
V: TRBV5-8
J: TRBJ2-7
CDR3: CARSLSYEQYF

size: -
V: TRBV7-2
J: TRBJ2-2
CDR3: CASSQGGHTGELFF

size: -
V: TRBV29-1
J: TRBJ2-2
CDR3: CSGRGGEDTGELFF

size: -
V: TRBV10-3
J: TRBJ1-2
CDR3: CAISESLGNRGYTF

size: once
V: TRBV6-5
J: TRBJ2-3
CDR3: CASSQQGVQDTQYF

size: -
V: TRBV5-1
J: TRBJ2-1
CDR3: CASSLGPPGAGGSEQFF

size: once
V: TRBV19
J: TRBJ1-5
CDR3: CASTDGYGGQPQHF

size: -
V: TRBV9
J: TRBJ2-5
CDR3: CASSVDRGGETQYF

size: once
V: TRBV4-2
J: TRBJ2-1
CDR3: CASSKGGRDNEQFF